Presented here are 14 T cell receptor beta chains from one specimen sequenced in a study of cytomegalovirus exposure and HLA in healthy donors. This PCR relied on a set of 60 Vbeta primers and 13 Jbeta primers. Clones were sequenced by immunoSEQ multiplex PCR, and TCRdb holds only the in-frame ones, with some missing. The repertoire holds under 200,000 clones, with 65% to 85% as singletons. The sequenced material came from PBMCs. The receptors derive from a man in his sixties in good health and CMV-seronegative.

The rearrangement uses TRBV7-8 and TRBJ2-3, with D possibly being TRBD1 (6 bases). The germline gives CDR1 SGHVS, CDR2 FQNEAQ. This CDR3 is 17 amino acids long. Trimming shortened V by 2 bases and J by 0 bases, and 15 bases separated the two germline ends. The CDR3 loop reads CASSLRTEIFSTDTQYF. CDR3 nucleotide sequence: TGTGCCAGCAGCTTAAGGACAGAAATTTTTAGCACAGATACGCAGTATTTT.

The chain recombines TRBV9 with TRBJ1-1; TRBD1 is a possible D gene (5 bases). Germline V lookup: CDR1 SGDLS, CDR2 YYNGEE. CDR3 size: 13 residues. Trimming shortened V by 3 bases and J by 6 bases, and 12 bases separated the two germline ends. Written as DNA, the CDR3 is TGTGCCAGCAGCGGCGACAGAATCGCTGAAGCTTTCTTT. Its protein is CASSGDRIAEAFF.

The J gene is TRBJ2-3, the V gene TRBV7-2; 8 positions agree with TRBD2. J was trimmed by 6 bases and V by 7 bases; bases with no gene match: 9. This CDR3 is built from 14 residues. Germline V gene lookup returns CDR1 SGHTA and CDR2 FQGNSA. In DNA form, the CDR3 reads TGTGCCAGCAATCCGGGACTAGTTTTTGATACGCAGTATTTT. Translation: CASNPGLVFDTQYF. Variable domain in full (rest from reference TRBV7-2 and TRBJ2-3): GAGVSQSPSNKVTEKGKDVELRCDPISGHTALYWYRQSLGQGLEFLIYFQGNSAPDKSGLPSDRFSAERTGGSVSTLTIQRTQQEDSAVYLCASNPGLVFDTQYFGPGTRLTVL.

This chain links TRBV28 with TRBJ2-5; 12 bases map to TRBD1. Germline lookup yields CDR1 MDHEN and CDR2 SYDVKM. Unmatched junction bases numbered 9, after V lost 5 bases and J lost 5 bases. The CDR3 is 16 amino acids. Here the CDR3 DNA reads TGTGCCAGCAGTCAAATTGGGACAGGGGGCAGGGAGACCCAGTACTTC. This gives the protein CASSQIGTGGRETQYF.

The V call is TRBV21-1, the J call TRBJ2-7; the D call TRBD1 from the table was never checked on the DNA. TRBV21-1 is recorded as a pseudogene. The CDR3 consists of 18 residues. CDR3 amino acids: CASSKAKYRTGGVYEQYF. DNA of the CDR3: TGTGCCAGCAGCAAAGCCAAGTACAGGACAGGGGGTGTCTACGAGCAGTACTTC.

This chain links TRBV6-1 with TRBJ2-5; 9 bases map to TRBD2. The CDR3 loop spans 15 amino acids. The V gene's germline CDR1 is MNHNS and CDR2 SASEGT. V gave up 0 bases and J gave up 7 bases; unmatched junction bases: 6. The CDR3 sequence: CASSEAGTSTRTQYF. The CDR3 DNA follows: TGTGCCAGCAGTGAAGCGGGGACTAGCACCCGGACCCAGTACTTC.

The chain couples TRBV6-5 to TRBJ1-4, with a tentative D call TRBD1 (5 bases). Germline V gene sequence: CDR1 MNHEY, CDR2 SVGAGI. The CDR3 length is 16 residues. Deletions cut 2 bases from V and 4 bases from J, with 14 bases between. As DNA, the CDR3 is TGTGCCAGCAGTTACGGATCGCTAGACAGTAATGAAAAACTGTTTTTT. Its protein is CASSYGSLDSNEKLFF.

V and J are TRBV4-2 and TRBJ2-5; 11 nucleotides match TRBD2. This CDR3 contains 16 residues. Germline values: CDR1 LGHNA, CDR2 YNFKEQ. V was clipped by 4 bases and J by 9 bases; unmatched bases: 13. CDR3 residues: CASSLLGTSGPGPQYF. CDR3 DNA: TGTGCCAGCAGCCTTCTCGGGACTAGCGGCCCGGGGCCCCAGTACTTC.

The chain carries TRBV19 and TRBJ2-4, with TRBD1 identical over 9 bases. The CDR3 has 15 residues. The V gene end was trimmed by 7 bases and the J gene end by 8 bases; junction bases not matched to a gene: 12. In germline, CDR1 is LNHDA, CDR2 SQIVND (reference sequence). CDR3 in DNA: TGTGCCAGTACCAGGGGACAGGGAAATCGGGACATTCAGTACTTC. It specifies CASTRGQGNRDIQYF.

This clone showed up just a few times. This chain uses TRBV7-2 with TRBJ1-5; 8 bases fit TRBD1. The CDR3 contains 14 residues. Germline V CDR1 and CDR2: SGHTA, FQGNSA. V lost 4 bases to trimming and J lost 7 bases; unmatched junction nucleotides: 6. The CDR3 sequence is CASSSGQGGQPQHF. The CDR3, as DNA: TGTGCCAGCAGCTCCGGACAGGGTGGGCAGCCCCAGCATTTT.

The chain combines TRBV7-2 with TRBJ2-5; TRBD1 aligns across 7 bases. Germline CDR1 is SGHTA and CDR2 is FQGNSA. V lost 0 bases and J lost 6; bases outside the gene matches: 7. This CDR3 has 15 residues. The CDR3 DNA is TGTGCCAGCAGCTTAGCCCGACAGGGTCGGCAGACCCAGTACTTC. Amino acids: CASSLARQGRQTQYF. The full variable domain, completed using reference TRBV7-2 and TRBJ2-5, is GAGVSQSPSNKVTEKGKDVELRCDPISGHTALYWYRQSLGQGLEFLIYFQGNSAPDKSGLPSDRFSAERTGGSVSTLTIQRTQQEDSAVYLCASSLARQGRQTQYFGPGTRLLVL.

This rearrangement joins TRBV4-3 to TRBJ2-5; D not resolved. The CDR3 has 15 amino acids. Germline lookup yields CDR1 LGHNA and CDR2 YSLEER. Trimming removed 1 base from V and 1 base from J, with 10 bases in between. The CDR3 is CASSQGLLRQETQYF. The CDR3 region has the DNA TGCGCCAGCAGCCAAGGACTCCTCCGCCAAGAGACCCAGTACTTC.

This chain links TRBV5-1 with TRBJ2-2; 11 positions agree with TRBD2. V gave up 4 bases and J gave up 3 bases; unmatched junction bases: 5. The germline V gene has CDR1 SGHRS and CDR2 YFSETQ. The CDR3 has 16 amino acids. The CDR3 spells CASSPILAGDTGELFF. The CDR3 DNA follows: TGCGCCAGCAGCCCGATACTAGCGGGAGACACCGGGGAGCTGTTTTTT.

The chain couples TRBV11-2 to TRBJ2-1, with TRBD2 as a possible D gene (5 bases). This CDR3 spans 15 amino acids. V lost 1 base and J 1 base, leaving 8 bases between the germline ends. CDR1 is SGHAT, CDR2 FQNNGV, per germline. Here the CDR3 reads CASSLASGSYNEQFF. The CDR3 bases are TGTGCCAGCAGCTTAGCGTCGGGGTCCTACAATGAGCAGTTCTTC.